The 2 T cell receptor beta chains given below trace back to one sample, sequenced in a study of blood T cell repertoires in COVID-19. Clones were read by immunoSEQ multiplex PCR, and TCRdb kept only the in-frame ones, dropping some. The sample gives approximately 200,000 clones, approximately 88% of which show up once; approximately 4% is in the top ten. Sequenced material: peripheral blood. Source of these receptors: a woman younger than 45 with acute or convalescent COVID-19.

CDR3 coding DNA: TGTGCCAGCAGCGGGGCCCTCAATCAGCCCCAGCATTTT. This gives the protein CASSGALNQPQHF. The gene calls are TRBV7-2 and TRBJ1-5; D is possibly TRBD1 (5 bases). CDR1 and CDR2 (germline): SGHTA, FQGNSA. The V end was cut by 5 bases, the J end by 3 bases, with 8 bases between. The CDR3 contains 13 residues.

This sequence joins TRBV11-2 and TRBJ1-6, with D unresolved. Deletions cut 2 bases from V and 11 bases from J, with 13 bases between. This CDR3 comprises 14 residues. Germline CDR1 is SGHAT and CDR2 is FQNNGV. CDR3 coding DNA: TGTGCCAGCAGCTTAAAAACCACAGATACACCCCTCCACTTT. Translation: CASSLKTTDTPLHF.